What follows is one T cell receptor (beta chain) and its context. The protocol was immunoSEQ multiplex PCR, while the TCRdb copy is restricted to in-frame clones and leaves out a portion. The table includes under 200,000 clones, more than 75% detected once. The data derive from a study of blood T cell repertoires in COVID-19. The length of the CDR3 is 12 residues. V lost 8 bases, J lost 4 bases, and 11 bases lay in between. The TCR originated in a man in his forties or fifties with active or convalescent COVID-19. The genes are TRBV12-3 or TRBV12-4 and TRBJ1-2, with D possibly TRBD1 on 5 matching bases. The sequencing sample was made of peripheral blood. The CDR3 sequence: CASGRASYGYTF. CDR3 in DNA: TGTGCCAGCGGCAGGGCTTCCTATGGCTACACCTTC.